The entry below describes one TCR beta chain. Its antigen is currently not known. There are no base qualities to consult, and no much larger clone falls within one base. The cohort comprised 670 or so healthy bone marrow donors. All cohort members were sampled while nominally healthy, although unrecorded immune exposures were likely present. The donor tested CMV seropositive, placing the donor among the 250 to 300 seropositive members of the cohort. Each donor provided a peripheral blood sample, and peripheral blood mononuclear cells were used for TCR beta sequencing. Genomic DNA was extracted from the blood cell samples with the Qiagen DNeasy Blood Extraction Kit. The CDR3 contains 18 residues, cysteine and phenylalanine counted. Just CDR3 DNA is preserved here, 54 bases in frame from base 1. CDR1 and CDR2, looked up from the germline V gene, are SGHVS and FNYEAQ. Trimmed from V: 5 bases; trimmed from J: 5 bases; junction bases lacking a gene match: 15.

This sample was included in a study of cytomegalovirus exposure and HLA in healthy donors (dated by TCRdb to between 2016 and 2019). In terms of the full investigation: According to an earlier analysis of 550 to 700 of the donors, about 180 million T cells yielded some 120 million unique TCR beta sequences and about 300 Gb of sequence data. An early release covering just under 650 HLA-typed donors comprised approximately 300 gigabases of sequencing data and tens of millions of unique TCR sequences. Among the 398 genotyped donors, about 85% belonged to the genetic ancestry cluster associated with self-reported Caucasian donors. The study aimed to test whether signatures of past pathogen exposure could be identified by cataloging public T cell receptors. The T cell repertoires of 666 subjects were profiled by immunosequencing and related to cytomegalovirus serostatus. In addition to the first cohort of roughly 700 subjects, a separate validation cohort of 100 to 150 different subjects was used. The study combined high-throughput TCR immunosequencing, statistical association of individual TCRs with disease status, and machine learning to predict cytomegalovirus infection status. A later analysis re-analyzed previously published TCR beta repertoires from 650 to 800 donors and added high-resolution HLA genotyping to study TCR occurrence patterns. Rather than drawing on any new phenotypic data, the later analysis identified candidate immune exposures from TCR beta sequences and the way those sequences occurred across donors. An earlier analysis of around 580 of the donors used high-throughput TCR beta sequencing to judge whether each TCR beta V gene segment behaved as functional or pseudogenic. Donor age, sex, ethnicity and CMV serostatus were collected together with the repertoire data. A later genetic analysis used genome-wide SNP genotypes for about 65% of the roughly 700 donors, treating that subset as a discovery cohort. Every discovery cohort repertoire had been produced on one sequencing platform. Both class I and class II loci were covered by HLA typing, at four-digit resolution. The number of donors typed differed by locus, with roughly 620-640 for A, B, C, DRB1 and DQB1, around 520 for DQA1, nearly 610 for DPA1, and some 470 for DPB1. Because of strong linkage in the cohort, roughly five DR-DQ haplotypes were treated as single units for association and clustering. Among roughly 370 genotyped donors of the cohort, an average of approximately 240,000 unique TCR beta nucleotide sequences were sequenced per donor, 15% to 20% of them non-productive. On the study overall, not on this receptor specifically: In a later analysis, TCR association rates were found to vary across HLA loci, with the most associated TCRs seen for DRB1 alleles and the fewest for HLA-C alleles. According to a later analysis, parvovirus B19, influenza, CMV and Epstein-Barr virus appeared linked to several top co-occurrence clusters. Assigning TCR associations to individual alleles was difficult when HLA alleles, especially DR and DQ, strongly co-occurred. Presence/absence analyses assumed roughly uniform sequencing depth across donors, an assumption that may not hold. Over 15 rarely observed V segments, including chromosome 9 orphons, were excluded from the earlier analysis of some 590 of the donors because counts were too low. The only immune exposure information available for the cohort was CMV serostatus. Linkage disequilibrium might explain the correlated functional status among segregating V segments, but an unknown experimental factor could not be excluded. In a later analysis, most CMV-associated TCR beta chains were found to appear HLA-restricted, with HLA associations seemingly driven largely by CMV exposure. A later analysis found that HLA-associated TCR beta chains were more clonally expanded and had lower generation probabilities than equally common non-associated chains. Some IMGT-functional V segments, including TRBV6-2 and TRBV6-3, could not be told apart with the 87-base-pair reads, so those segments were excluded. The classifier was reported to diagnose cytomegalovirus status with high specificity and sensitivity in both the original and validation cohorts. Because HLA typing was unavailable for some donors at each locus, only the typed subset was used in association tests. The authors suggested that the approach could potentially be generalized to other disease states and immunological phenotypes. The study listed over 150 TCR beta chains as associated with cytomegalovirus. In a later analysis, around 17,000 TCR beta sequences were associated with specific HLA alleles at a false discovery rate of 0.05. A further reported finding was that TCR beta sequences accurately predicted the HLA-A and HLA-B alleles for most subjects in the first cohort. A cluster of highly shared sequence variants was judged likely to be a technical artifact of the sequencing pipeline. Compared with the roughly 700-donor mean, donors in an Asian-associated ancestry cluster had fewer N-insertions in productive TCRs, according to a later genetic analysis. An association between a missense DCLRE1C variant and V-gene and J-gene trimming of TCR beta chains was found in a later genetic analysis and replicated in an independent cohort. Three of the identified cytomegalovirus-associated TCR beta chains were confirmed in vitro to be specific for cytomegalovirus antigens. Most TCR sequences were observed very rarely across donors, whereas some public TCRs were present in many individuals. Broadly in line with IMGT annotations, most TCR beta V segments showed up in productive rearrangements about 87% or about 30% of the time in an earlier analysis of about 500 of the donors. This cohort had only TCR beta chains sequenced, and the lack of alpha or paired-chain data limited which features could be detected.

Library construction relied on the immunoSEQ multiplex PCR assay. For the multiplex PCR, a mixture combining 60 forward primers for TCR Vbeta segments and 13 reverse primers for TCR Jbeta segments was used. A multiplex PCR assay on genomic DNA amplified the CDR3 region of rearranged TCR beta genes. The Illumina HiSeq System was used to sequence the amplified TCR beta libraries as 87-base-pair reads. The paper's processing steps were these. A later analysis tallied 75 million to 85 million unique TCR beta chains across the 700 or so repertoires, and about 12 million of those chains were shared by two or more donors. To remove PCR and sequencing errors, raw reads were error-corrected and collapsed into unique sequences using a nearest-neighbor algorithm that merged closely related sequences. CDR3 sequences were aligned to IMGT reference sequences to assign V, D and J gene segments. Each retained sequence needed at least a six-nucleotide match to both a V gene segment and a J gene segment. A rearrangement counted as productive if the CDR3 had no stop codons and remained in frame with V and J, and every other rearrangement counted as non-productive. CDR3 was defined by IMGT convention, running from the second conserved V-encoded cysteine to the conserved J-encoded phenylalanine. Sequences without an unambiguous match to a single V gene segment were excluded from the earlier analysis of 500 to 700 of the donors. In an earlier analysis of approximately 590 of the donors, V segments were called functional above 56.7% productive rearrangements and were called segregating when the between-donor standard deviation exceeded 5%. A statistical classification framework was built to diagnose cytomegalovirus status from the catalog of TCR beta chain sequences. In a later analysis, TCR nucleotide sequences were compared against IMGT/GENE-DB human TR gene sequences so that V and J genes could be assigned. The TCRdist pipeline was used in a later analysis to assign CDR3 sequences and most-parsimonious VDJ recombination scenarios. In a later analysis, each TCR beta chain was defined by its CDR3 amino acid sequence together with its V-gene family, and reads without a unique V-gene family were excluded. To address suspected cross-contamination and a sequencing artifact, a later analysis removed around 590 highly shared, low-generation-probability nucleotide sequences. In a later analysis, a clonal expansion index was calculated for each public chain from normalized within-repertoire ranks of inferred template counts. A later analysis computed generation probabilities with a VDJ recombination model fitted to out-of-frame rearrangements, and checked the results against IGoR. Hypergeometric tests were used in a later analysis to score TCR-TCR, TCR-HLA and TCR-CMV co-occurrence, with a repertoire-size bias correction applied to the TCR pairs. False discovery rates were estimated in a later analysis by permuting HLA or CMV assignments 20 times. In a later analysis, co-occurring TCRs were grouped using DBSCAN, with TCRdist sequence similarity added in when clustering inside HLA-allele-positive subsets. Repertoires with fewer than 30,000 or more than 120,000 public chains were left out of co-occurrence clustering, as were about 5 repertoires with anomalous nucleotide sharing. TCRdb stores this immuneACCESS table with in-frame sequences only. Part of the clones is absent; in the studies checked, under half of the shortfall reflects unresolved V genes, and no reason is known for the rest. D and trimming come from the DNA, and the V and J calls and clone size come from that table. For this sample there are 150,000 to 200,000 clones; roughly 70% appear just once. Of the sample, 2.8% falls within the top ten clones.

The source material was PBMCs. The chain joins TRBV7-6 to TRBJ2-5, with TRBD2 identical over 12 junction bases. This receptor was taken from a woman aged 40 to 49 in good health and CMV-seropositive. The CDR3 loop reads CASSQSGYGLAGPETQYF. The DNA is as follows: TGTGCCAGCAGCCAGTCGGGTTACGGACTAGCGGGACCGGAGACCCAGTACTTC.